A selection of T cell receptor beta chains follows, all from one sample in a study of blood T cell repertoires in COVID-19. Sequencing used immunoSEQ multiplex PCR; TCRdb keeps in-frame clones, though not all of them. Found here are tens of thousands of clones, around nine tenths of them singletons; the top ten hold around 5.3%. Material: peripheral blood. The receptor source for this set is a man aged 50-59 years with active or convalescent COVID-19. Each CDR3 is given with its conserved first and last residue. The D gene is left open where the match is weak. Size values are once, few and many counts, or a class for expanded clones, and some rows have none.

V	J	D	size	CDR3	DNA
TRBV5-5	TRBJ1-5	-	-	CASSLGTQNQPQHF	TGTGCCAGCAGCTTGGGGACTCAAAATCAGCCCCAGCATTTT
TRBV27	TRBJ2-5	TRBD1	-	CASSVGQGQTQYF	TGTGCCAGCAGTGTGGGACAGGGGCAGACCCAGTACTTC
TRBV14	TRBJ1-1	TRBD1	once	CASSQYRGIRTEAFF	TGTGCCAGCAGCCAATACAGGGGGATAAGGACTGAAGCTTTCTTT
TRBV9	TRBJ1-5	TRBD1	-	CASSPAPGGSQPQHF	TGTGCCAGCAGCCCAGCCCCAGGGGGCAGTCAGCCCCAGCATTTT
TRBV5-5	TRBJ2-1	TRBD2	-	CASSYRLAGATNEQFF	TGTGCCAGCAGCTACAGACTAGCGGGGGCCACCAATGAGCAGTTCTTC
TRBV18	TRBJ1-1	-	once	CASSPAGEGSNTEAFF	TGTGCCAGCTCACCGGCGGGGGAGGGGTCGAACACTGAAGCTTTCTTT
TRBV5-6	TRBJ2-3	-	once	CASSIRRDTSTDTQYF	TGTGCCAGCAGTATCCGGCGGGATACTAGCACAGATACGCAGTATTTT
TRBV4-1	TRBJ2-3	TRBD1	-	CASSQAGGGTASTDTQYF	TGCGCCAGCAGCCAAGCAGGGGGCGGGACCGCTAGCACAGATACGCAGTATTTT
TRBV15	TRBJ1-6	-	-	CATSPLRGSPLHF	TGTGCCACCAGCCCACTGCGGGGTTCACCCCTCCACTTT
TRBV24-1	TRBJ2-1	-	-	CATSVEGDEQFF	TGTGCCACCAGTGTTGAGGGCGATGAGCAGTTCTTC
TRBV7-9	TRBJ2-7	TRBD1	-	CASKSTGAYEQYF	TGTGCCAGCAAAAGTACAGGGGCCTACGAGCAGTACTTC